This T cell receptor beta chain was found in a study of T cells in Graves' hyperthyroidism and ophthalmopathy. RNA transcripts were the template for amplifying TCR beta CDR3 regions. A set of HTBI primers served as the primers for a first-round RT-PCR of the TCR CDR3. MiXCR was run by TCRdb on the multiplex PCR reads, yielding one entry per CDR3 protein. The sample includes approximately 530,000 distinct CDR3 sequences, approximately 15% of them seen just once. Study-level results: The authors' 13 V-J model separated ophthalmopathy from stable hyperthyroidism.

About this clonotype: Its antigen is still unknown. Since a much larger clone is just one base distant, this may be a read error.

Hyperthyroidism patients were newly diagnosed, had disease duration under 2 months, and were aged 18 to 65 years. It was uncontrolled infection, other autoimmune disease, pregnancy or lactation that excluded patients. Clinical symptoms, serum thyroxine and TRAb, thyroid ultrasound and orbital computed tomography together formed the diagnostic basis. What was sequenced was blood. The sequence came from a woman younger than 30 with Graves' hyperthyroidism.

For the CDR3, the DNA is TGTGCCACCAGCAGAGGTAGACAGGTGAAGTCCTACAATGAGCAGTTCTTC. Protein: CATSRGRQVKSYNEQFF. The chain couples TRBV15 to TRBJ2-1; D is possibly TRBD1 (6 bases). This CDR3 comprises 17 residues. Trimming pared 1 base from V and 1 base from J, leaving 14 bases between. Germline assignment: CDR1 LNHNV and CDR2 YYDKDF (reference sequence).